This T cell receptor (beta chain) is from a study of Ad26.COV2.S vaccination and SARS-CoV-2 variants. Study details: In the study, Ad26.COV2.S was injected intramuscularly once, or twice 56 days apart. Study conclusions and caveats: Reported findings describe substantial breadth in spike-specific CD8+ and CD4+ T cell responses following vaccination. The TCR-based breadth and depth measures might underestimate overall T cell responses.

Treatment described: around 19 received Ad26.COV2.S at low or high dose, single or two shots; 5 received placebo; per-sample allocation not given. The samples were gathered on day 63 after the first injection of vaccine or placebo. In the case of this clone: The target antigen is unknown.

Looked up from germline, CDR1 is LNHDA and CDR2 is SQIVND (reference sequence). V was trimmed by 7 bases and J by 6 bases, leaving 22 bases between them. The CDR3 covers 16 residues. Clones were read by immunoSEQ multiplex PCR, and TCRdb kept only the in-frame ones, dropping some. Of more than 350,000 clones detected, over 75% appear once; the ten largest clones hold approximately 12%. Here the sequenced sample was peripheral blood, taken in a trial of Ad26.COV2.S vaccine versus placebo. This TCR was sampled from a person between 18 and 59 years old who received the Ad26.COV2.S COVID-19 vaccine or a placebo. V usage is TRBV19 and J usage is TRBJ2-1; D is unresolved. The CDR3 DNA reads TGTGCCAGTAAAGTGGGTAATACGCTAGTGGGCAATGAGCAGTTCTTC. Translated: CASKVGNTLVGNEQFF.